The 30 T cell receptor beta chains given below trace back to one sample, sequenced in a study of cytomegalovirus exposure and HLA in healthy donors. The PCR had 60 Vbeta and 13 Jbeta primers. Generated by immunoSEQ multiplex PCR, the TCRdb table keeps only in-frame clones and is missing some. The sample carries approximately 200,000 clones, roughly 84% recorded once. Sequencing was performed on PBMCs. The receptors come from a boy younger than 18 in good health and CMV-seronegative.

The chain is built from TRBV7-6 and TRBJ2-7, with D possibly being TRBD1 (5 bases). This CDR3 is built from 14 residues. Germline CDR1 SGHVS, CDR2 FNYEAQ. V lost 1 base and J lost 1, with 8 bases in between. The CDR3 nucleotides read TGTGCCAGCAGCTTAGTCGCAGGGTCCTACGAGCAGTACTTC. This codes for CASSLVAGSYEQYF.

The count of this clone is one. The V call is TRBV19, the J call TRBJ2-5, with 10 bases fitting TRBD2. CDR1 and CDR2 from the germline V gene are LNHDA and SQIVND (reference sequence). The CDR3 loop spans 16 amino acids. The ends lost 2 bases at V and 5 bases at J; junction bases unmatched: 8. The CDR3: CASSISGTSDWETQYF. CDR3 in DNA: TGTGCCAGTAGTATATCCGGGACTAGCGACTGGGAGACCCAGTACTTC. The variable domain in full, completed from reference TRBV19 and TRBJ2-5, reads DGGITQSPKYLFRKEGQNVTLSCEQNLNHDAMYWYRQDPGQGLRLIYYSQIVNDFQKGDIAEGYSVSREKKESFPLTVTSAQKNPTAFYLCASSISGTSDWETQYFGPGTRLLVL.

This clone came up a few times. The V call is TRBV7-9, the J call TRBJ1-2, with 7 nucleotides matching TRBD1. Trimming cost V 2 bases and J 5 bases; bases outside gene matches: 11. CDR1 SEHNR and CDR2 FQNEAQ come from the germline V gene (reference sequence). This CDR3 has 16 residues. The CDR3 reads CASSLPTGSPVYGYTF. CDR3 nucleotide sequence: TGTGCCAGCAGCTTACCGACAGGGAGCCCCGTATATGGCTACACCTTC.

The rearrangement joins TRBV7-2 to TRBJ2-5, with TRBD2 identical over 13 bases. Germline assignment: CDR1 SGHTA and CDR2 FQGNSA. Trimming at V came to 5 bases and at J to 5 bases, leaving 5 bases not matched to a gene. The CDR3 covers 15 residues. For the CDR3, the DNA is TGTGCCAGCAGCCCCGGACTAGCGGGGGTTGAGACCCAGTACTTC. This codes for CASSPGLAGVETQYF.

J is TRBJ1-3 and V is TRBV5-1; the D is unclear. Looked up from germline, CDR1 is SGHRS and CDR2 is YFSETQ. The CDR3 length is 15 residues. Deletions cut 4 bases from V and 0 bases from J, with 11 bases between. DNA for the CDR3: TGCGCCAGCAGCCCGTCACTGTCCTCTGGAAACACCATATATTTT. Its protein is CASSPSLSSGNTIYF. The variable domain in full, with the rest retrieved from reference TRBV5-1 and TRBJ1-3, is KAGVTQTPRYLIKTRGQQVTLSCSPISGHRSVSWYQQTPGQGLQFLFEYFSETQRNKGNFPGRFSGRQFSNSRSEMNVSTLELGDSALYLCASSPSLSSGNTIYFGEGSWLTVV.

The rearrangement uses TRBV6-1 and TRBJ2-3; D is possibly TRBD2 (5 bases). The CDR3 is 13 residues long. Trimming took off 6 bases at V and 2 bases at J, with 9 bases between the two ends. Per the germline V gene, CDR1 is MNHNS and CDR2 is SASEGT. CDR3 sequence: CASRMDSTDTQYF. The CDR3 DNA reads TGTGCCAGCAGGATGGACTCCACAGATACGCAGTATTTT.

This clone was counted between two and nine times. J is TRBJ2-1 and V is TRBV5-1; D may be TRBD1 (5 bases). From germline, CDR1 is SGHRS and CDR2 YFSETQ. CDR3 length equals 15 residues. V was shortened by 7 bases and J by 1 base, with 15 bases between the two germline ends. This CDR3 reads CASGVEGVSYNEQFF. The DNA for the CDR3 is TGCGCCAGCGGGGTGGAAGGGGTGTCCTACAATGAGCAGTTCTTC.

The chain combines TRBV27 with TRBJ1-1; D is unclear. CDR1 is MNHEY, CDR2 SMNVEV, per germline (reference sequence). V lost 1 base and J 8 bases, leaving 11 bases between the germline ends. The length of the CDR3 is 13 residues. As DNA, the CDR3 is TGTGCCAGCAGTTTATATAGCGGCGTGGAAGCTTTCTTT. Translation: CASSLYSGVEAFF.

This chain links TRBV6-6 with TRBJ1-5; D uncertain. Germline V CDR1 and CDR2: MNHNY, SVGAGI (reference sequence). The CDR3 has 15 amino acids. V gave up 0 bases and J gave up 2 bases, with 8 bases separating them. The chain's CDR3 is CASSYSISGNQPQHF. In nucleotides, the CDR3 is TGTGCCAGCAGTTACTCGATCAGCGGCAATCAGCCCCAGCATTTT.

The CDR3, as DNA: TGTGCCAGCAGCAAAAAAACTGGACAGCTTGGAAACACCATATATTTT. It is translated as CASSKKTGQLGNTIYF. This chain uses TRBV9 with TRBJ1-3; TRBD1 is a possible D gene (6 bases). Trimming pared 4 bases from V and 3 bases from J, leaving 17 bases between. Germline CDR1 is SGDLS and CDR2 is YYNGEE. The CDR3 is made up of 16 amino acids.

This chain connects TRBV25-1 to TRBJ1-1; D possibly corresponds to TRBD1 (6 bases). The CDR3 extends over 13 amino acids. The germline V and J ends were trimmed by 4 bases and 4 bases, with 10 bases remaining between them. Per germline, CDR1 MGHDK and CDR2 SYGVNS. CDR3 region: CASSVLGGTEAFF. The CDR3 DNA follows: TGTGCCAGCAGTGTCTTAGGGGGCACTGAAGCTTTCTTT.

This rearrangement joins TRBV2 to TRBJ1-5, with a possible D match to TRBD1 (6 bases). There are 14 residues in the CDR3. Trimming shortened V by 4 bases and J by 0 bases, and 7 bases separated the two germline ends. Germline V gene lookup returns CDR1 SNHLY and CDR2 FYNNEI. This CDR3 is CASSGTASNQPQHF. Here the CDR3 DNA reads TGTGCCAGCAGTGGGACAGCTAGCAATCAGCCCCAGCATTTT.

The chain employs TRBV5-6 and TRBJ1-4, with D uncertain. Germline V gene data show CDR1 as SGHDT and CDR2 as YYEEEE. Trimming removed 3 bases from V and 4 bases from J, with 19 bases in between. The CDR3 length is 17 residues. For the CDR3, the DNA is TGTGCCAGCAGCTATGCCCTGGAGGCTTCGAATAATGAAAAACTGTTTTTT. Protein product: CASSYALEASNNEKLFF.

This rearrangement joins TRBV2 to TRBJ1-5; 12 bases line up with TRBD1. Germline lookup yields CDR1 SNHLY and CDR2 FYNNEI. This CDR3 has 15 amino acids. Trimming at V came to 4 bases and at J to 6 bases, leaving 4 bases not matched to a gene. CDR3 region: CASSAPGQGAQPQHF. The DNA for the CDR3 is TGTGCCAGCAGTGCCCCGGGACAGGGGGCTCAGCCCCAGCATTTT.

Details on this clone: Other DNA sequences of this sample code for an identical CDR3. The chain uses TRBV6-4 and TRBJ1-1; D is perhaps TRBD1 (6 bases). V was clipped by 11 bases and J by 3 bases, with 22 bases between them. The CDR3 has 15 amino acids. Germline V gene data show CDR1 as MRHNA and CDR2 as SNTAGT. The CDR3 region is CARPGRGPTYTEAFF. The CDR3 nucleotides are TGTGCCCGCCCGGGCAGGGGACCTACTTACACTGAAGCTTTCTTT.

This rearrangement joins TRBV7-9 to TRBJ2-2; 8 positions agree with TRBD2. The J segment lost 7 bases and the V segment lost 1 base, leaving 5 bases of the junction unmatched. Germline loops: CDR1 SEHNR, CDR2 FQNEAQ (reference sequence). The CDR3 is 15 amino acids. The CDR3 nucleotides are TGTGCCAGCAGCTTAGGCGCGGCGGGAGGCGGGGAGCTGTTTTTT. Translated, it gives CASSLGAAGGGELFF.

The chain joins TRBV4-1 to TRBJ2-2, with TRBD1 matching 7 bases. Germline V gene data show CDR1 as MGHRA and CDR2 as YSYEKL. Unmatched junction bases numbered 4, after V lost 0 bases and J lost 3 bases. The CDR3 has 16 amino acids. The CDR3 coding sequence is TGCGCCAGCAGCCAAGAAACAGGGGCGGACACCGGGGAGCTGTTTTTT. This translates into CASSQETGADTGELFF.

This chain joins TRBV4-1 and TRBJ1-4; D unclear. V lost 1 base to trimming and J lost 0 bases, with 6 bases between them. This CDR3 spans 15 amino acids. Germline V gene lookup returns CDR1 MGHRA and CDR2 YSYEKL. The CDR3 nucleotides read TGCGCCAGCAGCCAAGTCGGAGCAACTAATGAAAAACTGTTTTTT. Its translation is CASSQVGATNEKLFF.

The chain links TRBV5-1 to TRBJ2-1; 10 positions agree with TRBD1. The germline V gene has CDR1 SGHRS and CDR2 YFSETQ. The CDR3 loop spans 14 amino acids. J lost 4 bases, V lost 7 bases, and 5 bases had no gene match. DNA of the CDR3: TGCGCCAGCCACCCGGGACAGGGGTACAATGAGCAGTTCTTC. Translation: CASHPGQGYNEQFF.

The rearrangement links TRBV11-2 to TRBJ2-7; D call uncertain. The V end lost 3 bases, the J end lost 2 bases, and 14 bases lay between the germline ends. This CDR3 is 15 amino acids long. Germline CDR1 SGHAT, CDR2 FQNNGV. CDR3 residues: CASSFPNNATYEQYF. CDR3 bases: TGTGCCAGCAGCTTCCCAAACAATGCCACCTACGAGCAGTACTTC. Full variable domain (missing parts from reference TRBV11-2 and TRBJ2-7): EAGVAQSPRYKIIEKRQSVAFWCNPISGHATLYWYQQILGQGPKLLIQFQNNGVVDDSQLPKDRFSAERLKGVDSTLKIQPAKLEDSAVYLCASSFPNNATYEQYFGPGTRLTVT.

J is TRBJ2-1 and V is TRBV29-1, with a weak D call TRBD1 (7 bases). Per germline, CDR1 SQVTM and CDR2 ANQGSEA. This CDR3 contains 15 residues. V was shortened by 5 bases and J by 2 bases, with 16 bases between the two germline ends. CDR3 protein: CSVSSGGLTYNEQFF. The DNA of the CDR3 is TGCAGCGTTTCCTCAGGGGGACTCACCTACAATGAGCAGTTCTTC.

This chain connects TRBV7-8 to TRBJ1-1, with 10 bases lining up with TRBD1. The CDR3 runs to 15 residues. The germline CDR1 and CDR2 sequences are SGHVS and FQNEAQ. J was trimmed by 6 bases and V by 5 bases; bases with no gene match: 9. CDR3 bases: TGTGCCAGCAGCAAAAGACAGGGGGCGATAGCTGAAGCTTTCTTT. Its translation: CASSKRQGAIAEAFF.

This clone was counted once. This chain connects TRBV2 to TRBJ1-5; 7 bases are a match to TRBD1. CDR3 length equals 15 residues. Germline V gene sequence: CDR1 SNHLY, CDR2 FYNNEI. V shed 5 bases and J 3 bases; nucleotides not matched to a gene: 7. The chain's CDR3 is CASSPRDRFNQPQHF. In DNA form, the CDR3 reads TGTGCCAGCAGTCCCCGGGACAGATTCAATCAGCCCCAGCATTTT. Together with reference TRBV2 and TRBJ1-5, the CDR3 gives the full variable domain: EPEVTQTPSHQVTQMGQEVILRCVPISNHLYFYWYRQILGQKVEFLVSFYNNEISEKSEIFDDQFSVERPDGSNFTLKIRSTKLEDSAMYFCASSPRDRFNQPQHFGDGTRLSIL.

The chain recombines TRBV6-4 with TRBJ1-4; D may be TRBD1 (6 bases). The CDR3 covers 15 residues. CDR1 is MRHNA and CDR2 is SNTAGT in the germline V gene. V was clipped by 5 bases and J by 4 bases, with 14 bases between them. The CDR3 coding sequence is TGTGCCAGCAGTCTCGGGGGGCAGAGTAATGAAAAACTGTTTTTT. Translating gives CASSLGGQSNEKLFF.

The chain uses TRBV7-3 and TRBJ2-5, with 8 positions matching TRBD2. V lost 5 bases and J lost 5; bases outside the gene matches: 10. From germline, CDR1 is SGHTA and CDR2 FQGTGA. The CDR3 covers 15 residues. CDR3 sequence reads: CASSPTSGGTETQYF. CDR3 bases: TGTGCCAGCAGCCCAACTAGCGGTGGAACCGAGACCCAGTACTTC.

The CDR3 is CASSQLAGAGELFF. As DNA, the CDR3 is TGTGCCAGCAGCCAACTAGCGGGAGCCGGGGAGCTGTTTTTT. The rearrangement uses TRBV14 and TRBJ2-2, with 10 bases identical to TRBD2. Trimming took 2 bases from V and 6 from J; bases not matched to a gene: 0. Looked up from germline, CDR1 is SGHDN and CDR2 is FVKESK. The CDR3 has 14 amino acids.

This clone was detected once. The chain is built from TRBV4-1 and TRBJ2-1; tentative D call: TRBD2 (6 bases). This CDR3 has 15 residues. CDR1 MGHRA and CDR2 YSYEKL come from the germline V gene. Between the trimmed V and J ends, which lost 4 bases and 3 bases, there was a span of 13 bases. The CDR3 sequence is CASSLRESDYNEQFF. The CDR3 DNA reads as TGCGCCAGCAGCCTTCGGGAGTCTGACTACAATGAGCAGTTCTTC.

This chain connects TRBV4-3 to TRBJ2-5; 8 positions agree with TRBD1. The CDR3 runs 16 residues. The germline CDR1 and CDR2 sequences are LGHNA and YSLEER. With 1 base clipped from V and 5 bases from J, the junction kept 9 bases outside the gene matches. The CDR3 sequence: CASSQATGGTGETQYF. The CDR3 DNA sequence: TGCGCCAGCAGCCAAGCAACAGGGGGAACTGGCGAGACCCAGTACTTC.

This rearrangement joins TRBV5-1 to TRBJ1-1; D is possibly TRBD1 (5 bases). Trimming cost V 4 bases and J 6 bases, with 10 bases left between them. The CDR3 covers 12 residues. CDR1 is SGHRS, CDR2 YFSETQ, per germline. CDR3 coding DNA: TGCGCCAGCAGCAGGCGGGGACCTGAAGCTTTCTTT. Translation: CASSRRGPEAFF.

This clone turned up a few times. V usage is TRBV10-1 and J usage is TRBJ1-5; D is possibly TRBD1 (5 bases). V was shortened by 4 bases and J by 6 bases, with 10 bases between the two germline ends. Germline lookup yields CDR1 WNHNN and CDR2 SYGVQD (reference sequence). The CDR3 contains 13 residues. CDR3 in amino acids: CASSVGVGQPQHF. The CDR3 DNA follows: TGCGCCAGCAGTGTAGGGGTCGGTCAGCCCCAGCATTTT.